The rows below give T cell receptor beta chains drawn from one sample of a study of cytomegalovirus exposure and HLA in healthy donors. TCRdb's table, derived via immunoSEQ multiplex PCR, lists solely in-frame clones and lacks some. The sample consists of 150,000 to 200,000 clones, roughly 80% of them appearing once. The sequenced sample was PBMCs. These receptors were taken from a woman aged 25 to 39 in good health and CMV-seropositive. Each CDR3 is given with its conserved first and last residue. Each record gives: clone size, J gene, D gene, V gene, CDR3 DNA, CDR3 protein. The D gene is left open where the match is weak. A clone size is listed for some rows: how often the clone was seen (once, few, many), or a class if it is expanded.

few | TRBJ2-3 | TRBD2 | TRBV4-3 | TGCGCCAGCAGCCAAGATGTTAGCGGGGGTGCCACAGATACGCAGTATTTT | CASSQDVSGGATDTQYF
few | TRBJ1-2 | - | TRBV7-2 | TGTGCCAGCATTCCGGGGGGGTTTAGCTATGGCTACACCTTC | CASIPGGFSYGYTF
- | TRBJ1-2 | TRBD1 | TRBV7-9 | TGTTCCAGCAGCTTAGGGGCAACAGGGGGCAACTATGGCTACACCTTC | CSSSLGATGGNYGYTF
- | TRBJ1-2 | TRBD1 | TRBV2 | TGTGCCAGCAGTGAAATAGGGGGCCCCCGCTATGGCTACACCTTC | CASSEIGGPRYGYTF
- | TRBJ1-2 | - | TRBV7-9 | TGTGCCAGCAGCTTAGGGGCAGGGGTGACCTATGGCTACACCTTC | CASSLGAGVTYGYTF
few | TRBJ1-2 | TRBD1 | TRBV7-2 | TGTGCCAGCAGCATCTTAATCGCCGGACAGGGTGGCTACACCTTC | CASSILIAGQGGYTF
- | TRBJ1-5 | TRBD1 | TRBV6-1 | TGTGCCAGCAGGAGGCAGGGGGCCAATCAGCCCCAGCATTTT | CASRRQGANQPQHF
- | TRBJ1-2 | - | TRBV15 | TGTGCCACCAGCAGAGGGGGAGGGGAAGGCTACACCTTC | CATSRGGGEGYTF
- | TRBJ1-1 | TRBD1 | TRBV5-1 | TGCGCCAGCACCTCCATGACAGGGGGTGACACTGAAGCTTTCTTT | CASTSMTGGDTEAFF
- | TRBJ1-4 | - | TRBV7-3 | TGTGCCAGCAGCTTAAAGGCTGCCGGGGATGAAAAACTGTTTTTT | CASSLKAAGDEKLFF
- | TRBJ2-2 | - | TRBV5-6 | TGTGCCAGCAGCTTGCCGAGAGTCAACACCGGGGAGCTGTTTTTT | CASSLPRVNTGELFF
- | TRBJ1-2 | - | TRBV30 | TGTGCCTGTACCCAGGGCGTGGGATTCTATGGCTACACCTTC | CACTQGVGFYGYTF
- | TRBJ2-5 | TRBD1 | TRBV7-3 | TGTGCCAGCAGTTTACAGGGGGTCGGGGAGACCCAGTACTTC | CASSLQGVGETQYF
- | TRBJ1-2 | - | TRBV19 | TGTGCCAGTAGCTCCAGACAGTCCCTTCACCACTATGGCTACACCTTC | CASSSRQSLHHYGYTF
- | TRBJ1-2 | - | TRBV18 | TGTGCCAGCTCACCTAGCGGGACTACGAGGGGCTATGGCTACACCTTC | CASSPSGTTRGYGYTF
- | TRBJ2-1 | TRBD1 | TRBV5-4 | TGTGCCAGCAGCTTGCCAGGGGGCGAGCAGTTCTTC | CASSLPGGEQFF
- | TRBJ2-7 | - | TRBV9 | TGTGCCAGCAGCGTAGGGACACAAGGGGATGTCTACGAGCAGTACTTC | CASSVGTQGDVYEQYF
once | TRBJ2-2 | - | TRBV7-3 | TGTGCCAGCAGCTCCCAACCGGTGCAGAACACCGGGGAGCTGTTTTTT | CASSSQPVQNTGELFF
- | TRBJ1-1 | - | TRBV29-1 | TGCAGCGTTGAAGGGTGGGGCGGACGAAAAGCTTTCTTT | CSVEGWGGRKAFF
- | TRBJ2-7 | TRBD1 | TRBV11-2 | TGTGCCAGCAGCTTTTCTACAGGGGGTTACGAGCAGTACTTC | CASSFSTGGYEQYF
- | TRBJ2-7 | TRBD1 | TRBV9 | TGTGCCAGCAGCACTCACGGACAGGCTGACTACGAGCAGTACTTC | CASSTHGQADYEQYF
- | TRBJ1-5 | - | TRBV5-6 | TGTGCCAGCAGCTTATGGGGGGTAAGCAATCAGCCCCAGCATTTT | CASSLWGVSNQPQHF
- | TRBJ1-4 | - | TRBV4-2 | TGTGCCAGCAGCCAAGAAGCACGGGAAAAACTGTTTTTT | CASSQEAREKLFF
- | TRBJ2-2 | TRBD1 | TRBV5-5 | TGTGCCAGCAGCCGGGACAGGCCCAACACCGGGGAGCTGTTTTTT | CASSRDRPNTGELFF
few | TRBJ1-1 | - | TRBV15 | TGTGCCACCAGCCTATACAGGTACACTGAAGCTTTCTTT | CATSLYRYTEAFF
- | TRBJ2-3 | - | TRBV7-2 | TGTGCCAGCAGCCTAAACGTCCCAACCACCGATACGCAGTATTTT | CASSLNVPTTDTQYF
- | TRBJ2-3 | TRBD2 | TRBV15 | TGTGCCACCAGCATAGGACTAGCGTTGAGCACAGATACGCAGTATTTT | CATSIGLALSTDTQYF
- | TRBJ1-1 | TRBD1 | TRBV7-3 | TGTGCCAGCAGCCCCCAGGGGGGGAACACTGAAGCTTTCTTT | CASSPQGGNTEAFF
- | TRBJ1-6 | - | TRBV30 | TGTGCCTGGAGTGCCGGTGCTTATAATTCACCCCTCCACTTT | CAWSAGAYNSPLHF
- | TRBJ2-5 | - | TRBV28 | TGTGCCAGTGTGGGGCAGGGGCGTGGAGAGACCCAGTACTTC | CASVGQGRGETQYF
- | TRBJ2-2 | TRBD2 | TRBV14 | TGTGCCAGCAGCCAAGATTTGGGACTAGGACCCGGGGAGCTGTTTTTT | CASSQDLGLGPGELFF
- | TRBJ1-3 | - | TRBV6-4 | TGTGCCAGCACCTTCGAACCAGGACAGTACTCTGGAAACACCATATATTTT | CASTFEPGQYSGNTIYF
- | TRBJ1-4 | - | TRBV7-8 | TGTGCCAGCACAGTGCCCAATTCTGCAAAACTGTTTTTT | CASTVPNSAKLFF
once | TRBJ2-5 | TRBD2 | TRBV10-3 | TGTGCCATCAGAGTCATCTTGAGCGGGGAGGAGACCCAGTACTTC | CAIRVILSGEETQYF
- | TRBJ1-2 | - | TRBV25-1 | TGTGCCAGCAGTGACCCTCGGCGGAATAACTATGGCTACACCTTC | CASSDPRRNNYGYTF
few | TRBJ1-5 | - | TRBV10-3 | TGTGCCATCAGTGAGGCGTACATCGTACAGAGTTCCAATCAGCCCCAGCATTTT | CAISEAYIVQSSNQPQHF
- | TRBJ2-1 | TRBD2 | TRBV9 | TGTGCCAGCAGCCCTAGACTAGCGGGGGGTTGGAATGAGCAGTTCTTC | CASSPRLAGGWNEQFF
once | TRBJ2-3 | TRBD1 | TRBV27 | TGTGCCAGCAGTTCCGGGACAGTGGGCACAGATACGCAGTATTTT | CASSSGTVGTDTQYF
- | TRBJ2-7 | - | TRBV6-5 | TGTGCCAGCAGTTACTCACAGGCTAGCTCCTACGAGCAGTACTTC | CASSYSQASSYEQYF
- | TRBJ1-3 | - | TRBV19 | TGTGCCACCCGCACCAGTGCTGGAAACACCATATATTTT | CATRTSAGNTIYF
few | TRBJ1-1 | TRBD1 | TRBV6-5 | TGTGCCAGCAGTTACCGGGACAGGAACACTGAAGCTTTCTTT | CASSYRDRNTEAFF
- | TRBJ2-2 | - | TRBV5-1 | TGCGCCAGCAGAACGAGTCCCCTCACCGGGGAGCTGTTTTTT | CASRTSPLTGELFF
- | TRBJ2-5 | TRBD2 | TRBV28 | TGTGCCAGCATGGCGGGGGATGGAGAGACCCAGTACTTC | CASMAGDGETQYF
once | TRBJ2-1 | - | TRBV6-6 | TGTGCCAGCAGTTACGGGCCCCTCCCCCACAATGAGCAGTTCTTC | CASSYGPLPHNEQFF
- | TRBJ1-1 | - | TRBV7-2 | TGTGCCAGCAGCCGTGGGGGGGATGGCACTGAAGCTTTCTTT | CASSRGGDGTEAFF
many | TRBJ2-1 | - | TRBV5-6 | TGTGCCAGCAGCGTAGGTAAGGGGAATGAGCAGTTCTTC | CASSVGKGNEQFF
- | TRBJ2-7 | TRBD1 | TRBV2 | TGTGCCAGCAGTGCCATAAAAAACAGGGGAGAGCAGTACTTC | CASSAIKNRGEQYF
- | TRBJ1-2 | TRBD1 | TRBV29-1 | TGCAGCGTTGGGACAGGGAACTATGGCTACACCTTC | CSVGTGNYGYTF
- | TRBJ2-7 | - | TRBV5-6 | TGTGCCAGCAGCTTGGGGACGGGGTTGGAGCAGTACTTC | CASSLGTGLEQYF
- | TRBJ1-1 | - | TRBV4-1 | TGCGCCAGCAGCCATGCAGGGTTGAACACTGAAGCTTTCTTT | CASSHAGLNTEAFF
- | TRBJ2-3 | TRBD2 | TRBV6-1 | TGTGCCAGCAGTGACGCCAGCGGGGGAGGGGATACGCAGTATTTT | CASSDASGGGDTQYF
- | TRBJ2-3 | - | TRBV18 | TGTGCCAGCTCTAGAAACACAGATACGCAGTATTTT | CASSRNTDTQYF